The clone carrying this TCR beta chain was seen repeatedly, ten times or more. What it binds is not known. This entry belongs to a study of metastatic and nonmetastatic thyroid tumors. The wider study: Both malignant and benign thyroid patients supplied peripheral blood and tumor or nodule tissue samples, across which the repertoires of these patients were then compared.

Study conclusions and caveats: Malignant thyroid tumors reportedly exceeded benign nodules significantly in TCR beta diversity, with the difference appearing in blood and tumor.

No treatment of any kind had been given to any patient before thyroid surgery. V gave up 3 bases and J gave up 2 bases; unmatched junction bases: 4. The CDR3 is made up of 14 amino acids. Germline assignment: CDR1 SEHNR and CDR2 FQNEAQ (reference sequence). Using MiXCR, TCRdb re-called clones from the PCR reads. The sample consists of approximately 50,000 clones, 20% to 25% of them appearing once. The TCR comes from a female donor with papillary thyroid cancer or a benign thyroid nodule (not recorded which). Some clones in this sample may be carry-over from other donors' samples. Sequenced: blood. The V and J genes are TRBV7-9 and TRBJ2-7; the match to TRBD1 covers 7 bases. For the CDR3, the DNA is TGTGCCAGCAGCTTTGGGACAGCCCCCTACGAGCAGTACTTC. This codes for CASSFGTAPYEQYF.